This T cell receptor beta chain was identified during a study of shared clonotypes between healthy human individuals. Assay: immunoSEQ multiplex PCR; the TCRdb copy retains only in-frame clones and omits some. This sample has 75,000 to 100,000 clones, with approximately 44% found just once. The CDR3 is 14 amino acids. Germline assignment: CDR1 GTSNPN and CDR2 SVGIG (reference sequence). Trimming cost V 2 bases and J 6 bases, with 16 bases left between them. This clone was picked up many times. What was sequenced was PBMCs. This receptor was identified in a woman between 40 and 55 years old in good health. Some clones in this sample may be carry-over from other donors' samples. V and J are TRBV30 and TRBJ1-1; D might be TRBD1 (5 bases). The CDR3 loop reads CAWSPIRGTAEAFF. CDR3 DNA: TGTGCCTGGAGTCCCATAAGGGGCACAGCTGAAGCTTTCTTT.